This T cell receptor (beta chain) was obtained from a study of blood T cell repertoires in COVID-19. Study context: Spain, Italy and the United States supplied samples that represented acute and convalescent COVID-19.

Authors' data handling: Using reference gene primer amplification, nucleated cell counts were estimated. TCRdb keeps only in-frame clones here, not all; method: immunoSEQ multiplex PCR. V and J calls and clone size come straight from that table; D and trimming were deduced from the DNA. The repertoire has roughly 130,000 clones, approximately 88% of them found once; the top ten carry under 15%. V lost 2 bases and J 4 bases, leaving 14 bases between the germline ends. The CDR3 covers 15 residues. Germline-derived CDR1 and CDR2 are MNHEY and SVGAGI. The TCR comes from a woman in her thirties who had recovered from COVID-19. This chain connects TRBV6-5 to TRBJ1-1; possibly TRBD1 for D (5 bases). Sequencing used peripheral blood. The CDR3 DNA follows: TGTGCCAGCAGTTACCCGGGGGAGGGAGGCACTGAAGCTTTCTTT. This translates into CASSYPGEGGTEAFF.